This TCR beta chain stems from a study of Ad26.COV2.S vaccination and SARS-CoV-2 variants. About the study: Dosing was one shot or two shots 56 days apart.

TCRdb keeps only in-frame clones here, not all; method: immunoSEQ multiplex PCR. The table records 300,000 to 350,000 clones, about 87% of them present only once. Regarding treatment: some 20 received Ad26.COV2.S at low or high dose, single or two shots; roughly five received placebo; per-sample allocation not given. Samples came from day 63 after the first vaccine or placebo injection. An adult aged 18-55 years in Boston served as the donor. V lost 3 bases to trimming and J lost 2 bases, with 15 bases between them. Looked up from germline, CDR1 is SGDLS and CDR2 is YYNGEE. This CDR3 has 16 amino acids.

The source material was peripheral blood, sampled in a trial of Ad26.COV2.S vaccine versus placebo. The rearrangement joins TRBV9 to TRBJ1-5; D is undetermined. This TCR was sampled from a person aged 18-65 years who received the Ad26.COV2.S COVID-19 vaccine or a placebo. Written as DNA, the CDR3 is TGTGCCAGCAGCGAGGACCCTCATCCGGGCAATCAGCCCCAGCATTTT. Translating gives CASSEDPHPGNQPQHF.